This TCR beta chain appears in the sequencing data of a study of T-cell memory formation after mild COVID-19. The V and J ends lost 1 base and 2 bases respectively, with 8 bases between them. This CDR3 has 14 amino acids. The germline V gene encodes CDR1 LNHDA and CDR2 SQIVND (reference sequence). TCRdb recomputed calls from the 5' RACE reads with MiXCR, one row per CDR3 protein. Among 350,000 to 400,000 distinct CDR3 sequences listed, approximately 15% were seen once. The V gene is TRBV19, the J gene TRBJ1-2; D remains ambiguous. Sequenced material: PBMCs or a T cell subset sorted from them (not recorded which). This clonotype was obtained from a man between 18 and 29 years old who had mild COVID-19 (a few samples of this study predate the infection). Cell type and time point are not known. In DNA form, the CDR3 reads TGTGCCAGTAGTATAGCGGCAGCAAACTATGGCTACACCTTC. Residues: CASSIAAANYGYTF. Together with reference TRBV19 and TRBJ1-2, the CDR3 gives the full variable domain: DGGITQSPKYLFRKEGQNVTLSCEQNLNHDAMYWYRQDPGQGLRLIYYSQIVNDFQKGDIAEGYSVSREKKESFPLTVTSAQKNPTAFYLCASSIAAANYGYTFGSGTRLTVV.